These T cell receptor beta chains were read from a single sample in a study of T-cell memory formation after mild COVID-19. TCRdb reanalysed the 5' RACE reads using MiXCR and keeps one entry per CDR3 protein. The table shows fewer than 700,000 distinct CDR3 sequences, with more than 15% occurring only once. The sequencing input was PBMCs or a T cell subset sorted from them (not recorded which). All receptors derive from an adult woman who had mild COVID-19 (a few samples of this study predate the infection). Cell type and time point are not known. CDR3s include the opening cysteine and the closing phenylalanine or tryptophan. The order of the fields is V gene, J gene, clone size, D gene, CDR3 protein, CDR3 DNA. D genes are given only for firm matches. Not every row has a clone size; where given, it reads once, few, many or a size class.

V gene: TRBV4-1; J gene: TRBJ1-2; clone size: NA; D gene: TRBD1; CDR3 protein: CASSQPGQGNGYTF; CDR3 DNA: TGCGCCAGCAGCCAGCCGGGACAGGGTAATGGCTACACCTTC
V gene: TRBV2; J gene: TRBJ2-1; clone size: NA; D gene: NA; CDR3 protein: CASSPRYTTSSYNEQFF; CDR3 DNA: TGTGCCAGCAGTCCCCGCTACACTACCAGCTCCTACAATGAGCAGTTCTTC
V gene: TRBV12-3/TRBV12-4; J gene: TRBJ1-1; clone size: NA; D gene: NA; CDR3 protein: CASRGGVGTEAFF; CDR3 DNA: TGTGCCAGCAGAGGAGGGGTTGGCACTGAAGCTTTCTTT
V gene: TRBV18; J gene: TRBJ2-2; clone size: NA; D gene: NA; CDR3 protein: CASSPLASTGELFF; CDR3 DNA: TGTGCCAGCTCACCCCTAGCGAGCACCGGGGAGCTGTTTTTT
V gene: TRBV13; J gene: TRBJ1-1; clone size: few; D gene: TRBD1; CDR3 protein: CASTVDRANTEAFF; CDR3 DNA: TGTGCCAGCACTGTGGACAGGGCGAACACTGAAGCTTTCTTT
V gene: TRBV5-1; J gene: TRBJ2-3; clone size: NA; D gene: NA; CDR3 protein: CASSPKRELSTDTQYF; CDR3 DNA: TGCGCCAGCAGCCCAAAACGGGAGTTGAGCACAGATACGCAGTATTTT
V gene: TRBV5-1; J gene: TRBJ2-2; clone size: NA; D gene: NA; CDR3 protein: CASRIRGSGELFF; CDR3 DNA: TGCGCCAGCCGAATCAGGGGAAGCGGGGAGCTGTTTTTT
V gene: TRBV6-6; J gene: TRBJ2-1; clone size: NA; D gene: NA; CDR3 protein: CASRRDPGDNEQFF; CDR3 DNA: TGTGCCAGCAGGCGGGACCCAGGGGACAATGAGCAGTTCTTC
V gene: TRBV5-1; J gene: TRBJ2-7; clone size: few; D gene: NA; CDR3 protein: CASSLDPTSYEQYF; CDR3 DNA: TGCGCCAGCAGCTTGGACCCCACGAGTTACGAGCAGTACTTC
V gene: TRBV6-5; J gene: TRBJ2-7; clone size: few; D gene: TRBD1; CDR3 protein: CASRPQGVILREQYF; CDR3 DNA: TGTGCCAGCAGACCCCAGGGGGTAATACTACGGGAGCAGTACTTC
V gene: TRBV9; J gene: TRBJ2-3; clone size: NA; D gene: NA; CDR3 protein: CASSHHGQSLTDTQYF; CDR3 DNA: TGTGCCAGCAGCCACCATGGACAGTCTCTCACAGATACGCAGTATTTT
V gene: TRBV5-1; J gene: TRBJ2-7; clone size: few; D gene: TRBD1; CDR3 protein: CASSPDREQKEQYF; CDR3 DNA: TGCGCCAGCAGCCCGGACAGGGAGCAGAAGGAGCAGTACTTC
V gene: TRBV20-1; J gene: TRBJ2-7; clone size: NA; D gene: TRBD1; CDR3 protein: CSALSTGQGLYEQYF; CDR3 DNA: TGCAGTGCTCTTAGTACGGGACAGGGCCTCTACGAGCAGTACTTC
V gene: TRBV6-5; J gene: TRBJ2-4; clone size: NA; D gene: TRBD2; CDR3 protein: CASSLAGALGGKNIQYF; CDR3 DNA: TGTGCCAGCAGTCTAGCGGGGGCCCTCGGGGGCAAAAACATTCAGTACTTC
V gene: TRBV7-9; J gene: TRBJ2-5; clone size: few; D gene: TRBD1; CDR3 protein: CASSLATGGLDGSQYF; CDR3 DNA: TGTGCCAGCAGCTTAGCGACAGGGGGTTTGGATGGGTCCCAGTACTTC
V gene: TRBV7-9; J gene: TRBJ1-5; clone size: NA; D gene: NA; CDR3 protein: CASSLVSGSLGDSNQPQHF; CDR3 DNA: TGTGCCAGCAGCTTAGTGTCGGGCAGTTTAGGAGATAGCAATCAGCCCCAGCATTTT
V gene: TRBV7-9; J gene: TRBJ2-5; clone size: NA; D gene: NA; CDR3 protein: CASSWDPGETQYF; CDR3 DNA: TGTGCCAGCAGCTGGGACCCCGGGGAGACCCAGTACTTC
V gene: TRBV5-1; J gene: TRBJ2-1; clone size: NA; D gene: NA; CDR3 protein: CATRGGTYDEQFF; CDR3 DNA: TGCGCCACCCGTGGGGGGACTTACGATGAGCAGTTCTTC
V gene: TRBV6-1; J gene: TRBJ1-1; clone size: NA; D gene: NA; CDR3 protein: CASSEGKTEAFF; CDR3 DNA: TGTGCCAGCAGTGAAGGAAAGACTGAAGCTTTCTTT
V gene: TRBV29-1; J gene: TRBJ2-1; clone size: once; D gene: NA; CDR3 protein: CSVGGTPGSNEQFF; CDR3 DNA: TGCAGCGTTGGGGGGACACCGGGCAGCAATGAGCAGTTCTTC
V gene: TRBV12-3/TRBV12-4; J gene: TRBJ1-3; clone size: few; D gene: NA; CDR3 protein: CASSLAHGERNTIYF; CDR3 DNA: TGTGCCAGCAGTTTGGCACACGGGGAGAGAAACACCATATATTTT
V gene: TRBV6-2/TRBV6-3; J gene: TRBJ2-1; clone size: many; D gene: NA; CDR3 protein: CASSSNEQFF; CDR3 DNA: TGTGCCAGCAGTTCTAATGAGCAGTTCTTC
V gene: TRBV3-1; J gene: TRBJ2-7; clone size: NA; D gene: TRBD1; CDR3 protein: CASSQATGVYEQYF; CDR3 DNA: TGTGCCAGCAGCCAAGCGACAGGGGTGTACGAGCAGTACTTC
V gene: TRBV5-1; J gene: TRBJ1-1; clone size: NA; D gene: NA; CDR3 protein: CASSLDRPMVMNTEAFF; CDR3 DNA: TGCGCCAGCAGCCTAGACAGGCCCATGGTAATGAACACTGAAGCTTTCTTT
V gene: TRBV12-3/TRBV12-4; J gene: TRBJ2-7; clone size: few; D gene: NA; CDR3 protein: CASSGVGLSYEQYF; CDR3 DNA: TGTGCCAGCAGCGGAGTCGGGCTTTCCTACGAGCAGTACTTC
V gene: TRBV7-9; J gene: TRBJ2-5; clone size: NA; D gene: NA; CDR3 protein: CASSYPTGEETQYF; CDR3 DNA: TGTGCCAGCAGCTATCCCACTGGCGAGGAGACCCAGTACTTC
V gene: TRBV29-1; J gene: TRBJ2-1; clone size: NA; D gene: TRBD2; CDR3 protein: CSVAMLAGSNEQFF; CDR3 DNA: TGCAGCGTTGCTATGCTAGCGGGAAGCAATGAGCAGTTCTTC
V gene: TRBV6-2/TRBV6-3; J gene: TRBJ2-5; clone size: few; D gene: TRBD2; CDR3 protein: CASTPILAGKETQYF; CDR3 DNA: TGTGCCAGCACCCCCATCCTAGCGGGGAAAGAGACCCAGTACTTC
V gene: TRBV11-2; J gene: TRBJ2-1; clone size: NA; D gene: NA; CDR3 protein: CASGQESYNEQFF; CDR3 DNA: TGTGCCAGCGGGCAGGAGTCCTACAATGAGCAGTTCTTC
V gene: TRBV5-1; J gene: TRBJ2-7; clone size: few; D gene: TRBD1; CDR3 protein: CASSLGDRAHEQYF; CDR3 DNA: TGCGCCAGCAGCTTGGGGGACAGGGCCCACGAGCAGTACTTC
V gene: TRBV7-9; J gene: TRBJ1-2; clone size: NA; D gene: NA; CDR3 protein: CASTGGPNYGYTF; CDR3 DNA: TGTGCCAGCACGGGAGGGCCCAACTATGGCTACACCTTC
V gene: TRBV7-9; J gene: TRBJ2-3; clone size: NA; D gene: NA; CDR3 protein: CATGSPSVDTQYF; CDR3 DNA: TGTGCCACCGGATCCCCCTCGGTAGATACGCAGTATTTT
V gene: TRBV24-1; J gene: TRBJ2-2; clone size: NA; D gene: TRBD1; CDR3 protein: CATSSRQGNTGELFF; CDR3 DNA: TGTGCCACCAGTAGTCGACAGGGGAACACCGGGGAGCTGTTTTTT
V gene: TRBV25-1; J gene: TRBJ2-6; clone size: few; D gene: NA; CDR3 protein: CASSETFNVLTF; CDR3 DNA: TGTGCCAGCAGTGAGACTTTTAACGTCCTGACTTTC
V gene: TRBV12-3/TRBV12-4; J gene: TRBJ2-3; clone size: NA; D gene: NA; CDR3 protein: CASSLNSGTDTQYF; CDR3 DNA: TGTGCCAGCAGTCTCAATTCGGGCACAGATACGCAGTATTTT
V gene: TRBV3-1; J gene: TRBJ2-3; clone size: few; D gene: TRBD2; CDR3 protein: CASSPIAGGSTDTQYF; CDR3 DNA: TGTGCCAGCAGCCCCATAGCGGGGGGGAGCACAGATACGCAGTATTTT
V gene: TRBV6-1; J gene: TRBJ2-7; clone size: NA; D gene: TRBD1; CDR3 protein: CASSGAPGGASYEQYF; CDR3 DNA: TGTGCCAGCAGTGGAGCCCCAGGGGGCGCCTCCTACGAGCAGTACTTC
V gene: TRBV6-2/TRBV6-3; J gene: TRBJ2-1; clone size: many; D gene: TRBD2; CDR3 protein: CASSLTSGDNEQFF; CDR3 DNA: TGTGCCAGCAGCTTGACTAGCGGGGACAATGAGCAGTTCTTC
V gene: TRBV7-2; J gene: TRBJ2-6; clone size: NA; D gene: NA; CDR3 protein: CASSLESGGANVLTF; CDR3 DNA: TGTGCCAGCAGCTTAGAGTCGGGAGGGGCCAACGTCCTGACTTTC
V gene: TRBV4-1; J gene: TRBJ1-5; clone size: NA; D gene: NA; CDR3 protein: CASSQEAPMADSNQPQHF; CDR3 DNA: TGCGCCAGCAGCCAAGAGGCCCCTATGGCAGATAGCAATCAGCCCCAGCATTTT
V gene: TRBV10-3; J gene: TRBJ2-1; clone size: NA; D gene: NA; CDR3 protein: CAISEGAQGFF; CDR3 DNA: TGTGCCATCAGTGAAGGGGCCCAGGGGTTCTTC
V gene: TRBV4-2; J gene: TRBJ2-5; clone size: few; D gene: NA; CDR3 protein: CASSQEPTETQYF; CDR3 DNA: TGTGCCAGCAGCCAAGAACCCACGGAGACCCAGTACTTC
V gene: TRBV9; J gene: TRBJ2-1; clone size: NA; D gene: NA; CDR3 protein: CASSVVASTYNEQFF; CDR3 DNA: TGTGCCAGCAGCGTAGTAGCTAGCACCTACAATGAGCAGTTCTTC
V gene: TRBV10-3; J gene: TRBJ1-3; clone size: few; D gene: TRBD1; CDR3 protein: CAISEQGGNSGNTIYF; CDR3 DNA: TGTGCCATCAGTGAGCAGGGGGGAAACTCTGGAAACACCATATATTTT
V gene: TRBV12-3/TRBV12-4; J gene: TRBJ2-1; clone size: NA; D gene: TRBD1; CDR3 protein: CASRFLTGGLDEQFF; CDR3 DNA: TGTGCCAGCAGATTCCTGACAGGGGGCTTGGATGAGCAGTTCTTC
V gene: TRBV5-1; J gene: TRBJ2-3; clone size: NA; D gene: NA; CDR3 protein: CASSHMGGPTDTQYF; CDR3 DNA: TGCGCCAGCTCTCATATGGGGGGGCCAACAGATACGCAGTATTTT